Sequencing of this T cell receptor (beta chain) was carried out in a study of lymphopenia after photon versus proton radiotherapy. Study conclusions and caveats: A bigger post-nadir fall in TCR diversity correlated inversely with survival time in deceased patients. Under photons, naive T cells and diversity fell while effector/memory populations rose. Oligoclonal CD8+ Temra expansion after nadir drove photon patients' diversity drop.

Details on this clone: Its antigen is not identified. Other DNA sequences within the sample encode an identical CDR3.

The germline CDR1 and CDR2 sequences are MNHEY and SVGAGI. Trimming stripped 0 bases from V and 2 bases from J, with 7 bases between. The CDR3 consists of 15 residues. Only in-frame clones appear in the TCRdb table, and some are missing; sequencing was by immunoSEQ multiplex PCR. The sample lists 50,000 to 75,000 clones, approximately 86% occurring once. The chain carries TRBV6-5 and TRBJ2-2, with D perhaps being TRBD1 or TRBD2 (5 bases each). The sequence was obtained from a man in his forties or fifties with gastric cancer. The sequencing used peripheral blood, collected from a patient treated with photon-based radiotherapy. The CDR3 coding sequence is TGTGCCAGCAGTTACTCTGGGGGTAACACCGGGGAGCTGTTTTTT. Translation: CASSYSGGNTGELFF.